One sample yielded the 20 T cell receptor beta chains listed below, sequenced in a study of blood T cell repertoires in COVID-19. The assay was immunoSEQ multiplex PCR, and TCRdb's table has in-frame clones only and misses some. The sample includes hundreds of thousands of clones, roughly 80% of them seen just once. The source material was PBMCs or T cells enriched from blood (not recorded which). The receptor set was obtained from a man in his forties who had been exposed to COVID-19.

This clone was seen a single time. The gene calls are TRBV7-3 and TRBJ2-2; a weak D match, TRBD1 (5 bases). The CDR3 length is 15 residues. Germline V gene lookup returns CDR1 SGHTA and CDR2 FQGTGA. With 2 bases removed from V and 2 bases from J, the gap between germline ends came to 9 bases. The CDR3 spells CASSLQGLNTGELFF. CDR3 DNA: TGTGCCAGCAGCTTACAGGGTTTAAACACCGGGGAGCTGTTTTTT. The whole variable domain, filled in from reference TRBV7-3 and TRBJ2-2, reads GAGVSQTPSNKVTEKGKYVELRCDPISGHTALYWYRQSLGQGPEFLIYFQGTGAADDSGLPNDRFFAVRPEGSVSTLKIQRTERGDSAVYLCASSLQGLNTGELFFGEGSRLTVL.

This chain's CDR3 is CASSLVQPGVLPTYTDTQYF. DNA for the CDR3: TGTGCCAGCAGCTTAGTCCAACCGGGGGTCCTTCCTACTTACACAGATACGCAGTATTTT. This chain links TRBV7-8 with TRBJ2-3; D might be TRBD2 (6 bases). With 1 base removed from V and 2 bases from J, the gap between germline ends came to 25 bases. Germline V CDR1 and CDR2: SGHVS, FQNEAQ. This CDR3 is 20 amino acids long.

V is TRBV7-2 and J is TRBJ2-5, with 7 bases lining up with TRBD2. Germline lookup yields CDR1 SGHTA and CDR2 FQGNSA. The CDR3 contains 14 residues. With V trimmed by 4 bases and J by 5 bases, 7 bases remained unmatched. In DNA form, the CDR3 reads TGTGCCAGCAGCTCCAGGACTAGTAGGGAGACCCAGTACTTC. It is translated as CASSSRTSRETQYF.

This rearrangement joins TRBV27 to TRBJ1-6; D unclear. There are 12 residues in the CDR3. V was shortened by 5 bases and J by 15 bases, with 14 bases between the two germline ends. Germline CDR1 is MNHEY and CDR2 is SMNVEV (reference sequence). DNA for the CDR3: TGTGCCAGCAGTACCAACGTGGAGGTCCTCCACTTT. It specifies CASSTNVEVLHF.

The chain employs TRBV19 and TRBJ1-6, with TRBD1 matching over 7 bases. Per germline, CDR1 LNHDA and CDR2 SQIVND (reference sequence). The CDR3 is 13 amino acids. Losses at the gene ends were 6 bases for V and 7 bases for J; bases not matched to a gene: 3. The CDR3 DNA reads as TGTGCCAGTAGCGACAGGGTAAATTCACCCCTCCACTTT. This codes for CASSDRVNSPLHF.

The V gene is TRBV5-4, the J gene TRBJ2-1; a weak D match, TRBD2 (6 bases). V lost 0 bases and J lost 3, with 10 bases in between. This CDR3 contains 15 residues. The germline V gene encodes CDR1 SGHNT and CDR2 YYREEE (reference sequence). The CDR3 nucleotides are TGTGCCAGCAGCTTGGGACTAGAACTCTACAATGAGCAGTTCTTC. It specifies CASSLGLELYNEQFF.

CDR3: CASSIDWRTGNYEQYF. CDR3 in DNA: TGTGCCAGTAGTATAGATTGGAGGACAGGGAACTACGAGCAGTACTTC. The chain employs TRBV19 and TRBJ2-7; 8 bases agree with TRBD1. CDR3 length: 16 residues. Germline V gives CDR1 LNHDA, CDR2 SQIVND (reference sequence). V shed 0 bases and J 3 bases; nucleotides not matched to a gene: 7. The variable domain in full, with the rest retrieved from reference TRBV19 and TRBJ2-7, is DGGITQSPKYLFRKEGQNVTLSCEQNLNHDAMYWYRQDPGQGLRLIYYSQIVNDFQKGDIAEGYSVSREKKESFPLTVTSAQKNPTAFYLCASSIDWRTGNYEQYFGPGTRLTVT.

The chain has TRBV24-1 and TRBJ1-2, with D possibly TRBD1 on 6 matching bases. The CDR3 consists of 14 residues. V was clipped by 4 bases and J by 7 bases, with 15 bases between them. The germline V gene has CDR1 KGHDR and CDR2 SFDVKD. The chain's CDR3 is CATSEQGQSTGYTF. CDR3 coding DNA: TGTGCCACCAGTGAGCAAGGACAGTCTACTGGCTACACCTTC.

This clone was observed once. This chain connects TRBV30 to TRBJ1-1, with D maybe TRBD1 (5 bases). V was cut by 0 bases and J by 10 bases, with 12 bases left in between. CDR1 and CDR2 from the germline V gene are GTSNPN and SVGIG (reference sequence). The CDR3 spans 12 residues. This CDR3 is CAWSVAQGRAFF. CDR3 in DNA: TGTGCCTGGAGTGTGGCCCAGGGCCGAGCTTTCTTT.

V gene TRBV28 combines with J gene TRBJ2-2; D might be TRBD2 (5 bases). Germline-derived CDR1 and CDR2 are MDHEN and SYDVKM. This CDR3 region has 15 residues. V lost 3 bases, J lost 6 bases, and 14 bases lay in between. The DNA for the CDR3 is TGTGCCAGCAGTTTCGGAGGAGCCGGCCCCGGGGAGCTGTTTTTT. Protein sequence: CASSFGGAGPGELFF.

There are a few counts of this clone. Different DNA sequences within this sample yield the same CDR3. The chain links TRBV12-3 or TRBV12-4 to TRBJ1-2; D remains ambiguous. Trimming cost V 3 bases and J 5 bases, with 4 bases left between them. This CDR3 contains 11 residues. The CDR3 spells CASSFGYGYTF. DNA of the CDR3: TGTGCCAGCAGTTTCGGGTATGGCTACACCTTC.

The CDR3 bases are TGTGCCACCACCGCGAGGGCCCTGAACACTGAAGCTTTCTTT. Translated: CATTARALNTEAFF. This chain joins TRBV18 and TRBJ1-1, with no clear D. This CDR3 contains 14 residues. V was pared by 10 bases and J by 0 bases, with 15 bases between. The V gene's germline CDR1 is KGHSH and CDR2 LQKENI.

This clone occurred a few times. This chain connects TRBV27 to TRBJ1-2, with D hard to call. V was cut by 3 bases and J by 5 bases, with 10 bases left in between. This CDR3 comprises 13 residues. CDR1 is MNHEY, CDR2 SMNVEV, per germline (reference sequence). CDR3 sequence: CASSFAGAYGYTF. The CDR3 coding sequence is TGTGCCAGCAGTTTTGCAGGCGCTTATGGCTACACCTTC.

This clone was seen at least ten times. The V call is TRBV7-2, the J call TRBJ2-5; no clear D. From germline, CDR1 is SGHTA and CDR2 FQGNSA. The V and J ends lost 1 base and 5 bases respectively, with 11 bases between them. The CDR3 length is 14 residues. CDR3 residues: CASSLGLFRETQYF. The DNA for the CDR3 is TGTGCCAGCAGCTTAGGACTCTTCCGGGAGACCCAGTACTTC. The full variable domain, with the rest looked up from reference TRBV7-2 and TRBJ2-5, is GAGVSQSPSNKVTEKGKDVELRCDPISGHTALYWYRQSLGQGLEFLIYFQGNSAPDKSGLPSDRFSAERTGGSVSTLTIQRTQQEDSAVYLCASSLGLFRETQYFGPGTRLLVL.

This clone was seen only a few times. In DNA form, the CDR3 reads TGTGCCAGCAGCCCGACAGCCTACGAGCAGTACTTC. Protein: CASSPTAYEQYF. The gene calls are TRBV7-9 and TRBJ2-7; a weak D match, TRBD1 (5 bases). Germline V gives CDR1 SEHNR, CDR2 FQNEAQ (reference sequence). With 5 bases removed from V and 2 bases from J, the gap between germline ends came to 7 bases. The CDR3 covers 12 residues.

The V gene is TRBV11-3, the J gene TRBJ1-1, with D possibly TRBD1 on 5 matching bases. The V end lost 8 bases, the J end lost 2 bases, and 18 bases lay between the germline ends. The CDR3 is 15 residues long. Germline values: CDR1 SGHNT, CDR2 YENEEA. In DNA, the CDR3 is TGTGCCAGCGGGGGAGGTGGGGTGGGAAACACTGAAGCTTTCTTT. Translated, it gives CASGGGGVGNTEAFF.

There are a few counts of this clone. The V and J genes are TRBV2 and TRBJ1-5; D possibly corresponds to TRBD1 (6 bases). This CDR3 is built from 14 residues. Germline CDR1 and CDR2: SNHLY and FYNNEI. The V end was cut by 7 bases, the J end by 3 bases, with 13 bases between. CDR3 DNA sequence: TGTGCCAGCAAAAAACAGGGTCTCAATCAGCCCCAGCATTTT. Its translation is CASKKQGLNQPQHF.

The CDR3 reads CASRGPRDYEQYF. CDR3 nucleotides: TGTGCCAGCAGGGGGCCTCGAGACTACGAGCAGTACTTC. The gene calls are TRBV6-5 and TRBJ2-7; weak D call: TRBD1 (5 bases). The V gene lost 6 bases and the J gene lost 3 bases, with 12 bases spanning the gap. The CDR3 has 13 amino acids. Germline-derived CDR1 and CDR2 are MNHEY and SVGAGI.

The rearrangement joins TRBV7-6 to TRBJ1-4; no definite D call. CDR1 SGHVS and CDR2 FNYEAQ come from the germline V gene. Between the trimmed V and J ends, which lost 3 bases and 6 bases, there was a span of 11 bases. The CDR3 runs to 14 residues. CDR3 in DNA: TGTGCCAGCAGCTTCGCGCCCGTGGATGAAAAACTGTTTTTT. Translated, it gives CASSFAPVDEKLFF. Full variable domain (rest looked up from reference TRBV7-6 and TRBJ1-4): GAGVSQSPRYKVTKRGQDVALRCDPISGHVSLYWYRQALGQGPEFLTYFNYEAQQDKSGLPNDRFSAERPEGSISTLTIQRTEQRDSAMYRCASSFAPVDEKLFFGSGTQLSVL.

The CDR3 nucleotides read TGTGCCAGCAGCGTTAACAGGGGAGAGACCCAGTACTTC. This gives the protein CASSVNRGETQYF. The chain combines TRBV3-1 (or the pseudogene TRBV3-2) with TRBJ2-5; 7 bases line up with TRBD1. V was clipped by 5 bases and J by 4 bases; unmatched bases: 4. Germline loops: CDR1 LGHDT, CDR2 YNNKEL (reference sequence). This CDR3 has 13 amino acids.